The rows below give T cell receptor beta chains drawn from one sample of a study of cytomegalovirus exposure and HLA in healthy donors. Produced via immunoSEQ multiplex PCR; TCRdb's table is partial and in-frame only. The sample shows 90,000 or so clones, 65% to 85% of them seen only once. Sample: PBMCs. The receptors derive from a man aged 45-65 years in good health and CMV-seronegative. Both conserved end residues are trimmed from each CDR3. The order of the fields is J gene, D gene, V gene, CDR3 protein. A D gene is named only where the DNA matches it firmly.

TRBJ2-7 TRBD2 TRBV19 ASSPSGRDSEQY
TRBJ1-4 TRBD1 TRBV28 ASRLGTATNEKLF
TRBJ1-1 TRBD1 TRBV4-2 ASSQTLTGGRGRTEAF
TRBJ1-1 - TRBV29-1 SVEVPGENTEAF
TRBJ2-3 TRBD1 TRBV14 ASTEGGALPTDTQY
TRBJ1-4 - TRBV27 ASSLVVGLGEKLF
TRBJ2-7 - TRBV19 ASSILSGAAYEQY
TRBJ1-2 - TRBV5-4 ASSLASAPFYGYT
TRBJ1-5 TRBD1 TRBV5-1 ASSSGQGGPQH
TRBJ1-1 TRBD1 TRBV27 ASSRIGGPMNTEAF
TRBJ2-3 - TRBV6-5 ASRRDTDTQY
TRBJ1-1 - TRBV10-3 AISISGTSGTEAF
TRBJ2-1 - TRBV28 ASRSLGHVRANEQF
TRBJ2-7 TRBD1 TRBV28 ASSLGQSYEQY
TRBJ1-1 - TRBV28 ASSQDFTKDTEAF
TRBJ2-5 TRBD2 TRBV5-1 ASSLPSGTSGRTGQETQY
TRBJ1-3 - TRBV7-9 ASSFARVDTIY
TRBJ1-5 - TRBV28 ASPCEGEGGNQPQH
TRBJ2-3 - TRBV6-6 ASSYSGADTQY
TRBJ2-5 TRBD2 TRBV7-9 ATGLAGGQETQY
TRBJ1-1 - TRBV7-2 ASSLIELGAGTEAF
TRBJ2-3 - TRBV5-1 ASSLVPGSGGDTQY
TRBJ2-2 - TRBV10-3 AISEWPNTGELF
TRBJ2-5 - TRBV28 ASSLPVPGTQY
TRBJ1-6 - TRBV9 ASSADSDNSPLH
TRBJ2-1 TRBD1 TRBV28 ASRATGDNEQF
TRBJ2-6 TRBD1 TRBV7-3 ASSTTGQKLSGANVLT
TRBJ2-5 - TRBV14 ASSQVTGYGTQY
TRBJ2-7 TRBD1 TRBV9 ASSVGGTGGSYEQY
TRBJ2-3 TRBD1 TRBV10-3 AGAGTASTDTQY
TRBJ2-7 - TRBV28 ASSLNREQY
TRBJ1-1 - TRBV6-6 ASSKTGGSTTEAF
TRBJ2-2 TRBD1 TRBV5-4 ASSLDRGHGELF
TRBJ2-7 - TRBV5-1 ASSSGTGNEQY
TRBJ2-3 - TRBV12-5 ASGLVRNSGPYTQY
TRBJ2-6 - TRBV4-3 ASSQDVAVSGANVLT
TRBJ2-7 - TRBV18 ASSPEGQGTGQY
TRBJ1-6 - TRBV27 ASSLVARQIGSPLH
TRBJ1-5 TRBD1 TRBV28 ASSSRTGTGGQPQH
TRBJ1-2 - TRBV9 ASSVSPGRNYGYT
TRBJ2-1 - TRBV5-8 ASSLGSGVNEQF
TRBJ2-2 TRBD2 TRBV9 ASNRLAGAGELF
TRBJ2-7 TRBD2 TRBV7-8 ASMRRGGLSSYEQY
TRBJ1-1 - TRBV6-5 ASSPPWGGTEAF
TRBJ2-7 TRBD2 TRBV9 ASSVGPAAGGNEQY
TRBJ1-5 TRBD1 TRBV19 ASSLTGGFDQPQH
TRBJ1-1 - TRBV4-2 ASSPPGQGYTEAF
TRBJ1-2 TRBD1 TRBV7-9 ASSLASGQGAAGYT
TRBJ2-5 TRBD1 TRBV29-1 SVQGQGRYQETQY
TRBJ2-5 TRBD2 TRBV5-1 ASSWGGLDQETQY
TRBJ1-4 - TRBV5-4 ASSQAGHNEKLF
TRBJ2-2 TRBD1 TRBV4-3 ASSQKGQHTGELF
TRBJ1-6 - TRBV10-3 AISVSGVSSSYNSPLH
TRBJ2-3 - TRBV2 ASSQFQDTQY
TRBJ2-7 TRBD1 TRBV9 ASSVAGQGTSYEQY
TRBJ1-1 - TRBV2 ASNGQWEEAF
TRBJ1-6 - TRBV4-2 ASSQVFGGANSPLH
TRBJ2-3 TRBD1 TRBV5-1 ASSLAGQGATDTQY
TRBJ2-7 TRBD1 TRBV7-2 ASSHTSAGGSYEQY